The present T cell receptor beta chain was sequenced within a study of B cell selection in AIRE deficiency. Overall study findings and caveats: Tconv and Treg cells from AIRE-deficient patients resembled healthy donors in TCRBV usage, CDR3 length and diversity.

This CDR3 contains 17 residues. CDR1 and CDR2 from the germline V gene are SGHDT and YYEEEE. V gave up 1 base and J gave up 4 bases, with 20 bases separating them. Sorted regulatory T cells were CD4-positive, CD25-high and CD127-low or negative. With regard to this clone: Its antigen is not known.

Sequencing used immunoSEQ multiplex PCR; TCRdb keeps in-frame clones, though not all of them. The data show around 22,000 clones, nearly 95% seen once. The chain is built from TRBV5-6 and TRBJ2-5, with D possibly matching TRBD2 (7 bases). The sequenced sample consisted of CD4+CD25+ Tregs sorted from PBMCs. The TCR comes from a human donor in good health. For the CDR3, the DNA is TGTGCCAGCAGCTTGCTCCTTATGGGGGGGGGCCGAGAGACCCAGTACTTC. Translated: CASSLLLMGGGRETQYF. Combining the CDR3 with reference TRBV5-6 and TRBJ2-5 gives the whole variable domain DAGVTQSPTHLIKTRGQQVTLRCSPKSGHDTVSWYQQALGQGPQFIFQYYEEEERQRGNFPDRFSGHQFPNYSSELNVNALLLGDSALYLCASSLLLMGGGRETQYFGPGTRLLVL.